These 23 T cell receptor beta chains were all obtained from the same sample, sequenced in a study of glioma-infiltrating T cells after dendritic cell vaccination. TCRdb's table, derived via immunoSEQ multiplex PCR, lists solely in-frame clones and lacks some. The sample consists of 95,000 or so clones, about 83% of them appearing once. Sequencing used blood, obtained before dendritic cell vaccination. The receptor set was obtained from a human donor with glioblastoma.

As to this clone: The junction does not match germline at one end; this may be a read error. V gene TRBV25-1 combines with J gene TRBJ1-1; tentatively, D is TRBD1 (5 bases). Germline assignment: CDR1 MGHDK and CDR2 SYGVNS. CDR3 length equals 15 residues. Here the CDR3 DNA reads TGTGCCAGCAGTTCGTACGACAGAAGAAACACTGAATCTTTCTTT. Translated: CASSSYDRRNTESFF.

The chain is built from TRBV4-2 and TRBJ2-7; 13 bases agree with TRBD2. V lost 7 bases, J lost 2 bases, and 5 bases stayed unmatched. This CDR3 region has 15 residues. Per the germline V gene, CDR1 is LGHNA and CDR2 is YNFKEQ. In DNA form, the CDR3 reads TGTGCCAGCAACCCGGGACTAGCGGGACCCTACGAGCAGTACTTC. Translated: CASNPGLAGPYEQYF.

The rearrangement joins TRBV2 to TRBJ1-2; TRBD1 matches 7 bases. The CDR3 extends over 14 amino acids. Germline V gives CDR1 SNHLY, CDR2 FYNNEI. V was pared by 3 bases and J by 2 bases, with 3 bases of the junction left unmatched. The CDR3 DNA sequence: TGTGCCAGCAGTGACCAGGGGGGAAACTATGGCTACACCTTC. Its protein is CASSDQGGNYGYTF.

This clone was seen once. The chain is built from TRBV15 and TRBJ1-4; D is uncertain. CDR1 and CDR2 from the germline V gene are LNHNV and YYDKDF (reference sequence). This CDR3 contains 15 residues. The V end lost 5 bases, the J end lost 8 bases, and 18 bases lay between the germline ends. The CDR3 region is CATSPLGGGGEKLFF. For the CDR3, the DNA is TGTGCCACCAGCCCCCTTGGCGGAGGAGGAGAAAAACTGTTTTTT.

In its sample, this clone was seen once. This rearrangement joins TRBV6-6 to TRBJ2-3, with D perhaps TRBD1 (5 bases). The V gene's germline CDR1 is MNHNY and CDR2 SVGAGI (reference sequence). The CDR3 has 14 residues. Trimming stripped 7 bases from V and 6 bases from J, with 17 bases between. The CDR3 spells CASIADNPRDTQYF. The CDR3 DNA follows: TGTGCCAGCATCGCGGACAACCCCAGGGATACGCAGTATTTT.

V gene TRBV2 combines with J gene TRBJ1-5; D is perhaps TRBD1 (6 bases). Germline CDR1 SNHLY, CDR2 FYNNEI. CDR3 length: 16 residues. V shed 4 bases and J shed 12 bases, with 25 bases lying between them. As DNA, the CDR3 is TGTGCCAGCAGTGTATCCGGGACTAGGGGGAATTACCTCCAGCATTTT. Encoded protein: CASSVSGTRGNYLQHF.

In this sample, this clone turned up a few times. The chain joins TRBV12-5 to TRBJ1-6; D gene uncertain. CDR3 length: 13 residues. Germline CDR1 and CDR2: LGHNT and FRNRAP. The V and J ends lost 5 bases and 13 bases respectively, with 15 bases between them. The CDR3 nucleotides are TGTGCTAGTGGTGGAGGCAGACCCTTCCCCCTCCACTTT. It yields the protein CASGGGRPFPLHF.

This clone was detected only once. Here the CDR3 reads CASSRDRVGEQYF. In DNA, the CDR3 is TGTGCCAGCAGTCGGGACAGGGTGGGCGAGCAGTACTTC. The chain recombines TRBV14 with TRBJ2-7; 9 bases match TRBD1. This CDR3 contains 13 residues. With 6 bases clipped from V and 6 bases from J, the junction kept 6 bases outside the gene matches. Per germline, CDR1 SGHDN and CDR2 FVKESK.

The genes are TRBV30 and TRBJ1-2; D gene ambiguous. Germline V gene data show CDR1 as GTSNPN and CDR2 as SVGIG (reference sequence). Trimming removed 4 bases from V and 4 bases from J, with 16 bases in between. This CDR3 comprises 14 residues. The CDR3 nucleotides are TGTGCCTGGATATCGAGGGAAACGAGCTATGGCTACACCTTC. Translation gives CAWISRETSYGYTF.

The chain combines TRBV7-9 with TRBJ1-5, with D unresolved. Deletions cut 3 bases from V and 7 bases from J, with 13 bases between. The CDR3 length is 14 residues. Germline V gives CDR1 SEHNR, CDR2 FQNEAQ (reference sequence). DNA for the CDR3: TGTGCCAGCAGCTTTCACGGGAGTCGGCAGCCCCAGCATTTT. Translation: CASSFHGSRQPQHF.

This chain links TRBV6-1 with TRBJ2-7; 9 positions agree with TRBD2. CDR3 size: 15 residues. V lost 0 bases, J lost 5 bases, and 5 bases stayed unmatched. Germline V gives CDR1 MNHNS, CDR2 SASEGT. The CDR3 loop is CASSEAGTSLHEQYF. The CDR3, as DNA: TGTGCCAGCAGTGAAGCGGGGACTAGCCTCCACGAGCAGTACTTC.

The chain links TRBV7-9 to TRBJ1-4, with D perhaps matching TRBD1 (6 bases). V was shortened by 1 base and J by 8 bases, with 11 bases between the two germline ends. In germline, CDR1 is SEHNR, CDR2 FQNEAQ (reference sequence). The CDR3 extends over 14 amino acids. CDR3 DNA: TGTGCCAGCAGCTTAGGGCAGGGGAGAGAAAAACTGTTTTTT. Its protein is CASSLGQGREKLFF.

This clone was recorded once. This chain uses TRBV18 with TRBJ2-4; 10 bases are shared with TRBD1. The ends lost 6 bases at V and 7 bases at J; junction bases unmatched: 9. The CDR3 spans 15 residues. CDR1 is KGHSH, CDR2 LQKENI, per germline. CDR3 region: CASSLGTGEVNIQYF. In DNA, the CDR3 is TGTGCCAGCTCGCTGGGGACAGGGGAGGTGAACATTCAGTACTTC.

The chain joins TRBV14 to TRBJ2-5, with 8 positions matching TRBD2. The V gene's germline CDR1 is SGHDN and CDR2 FVKESK. The CDR3 totals 14 residues. After removal of 5 bases from V and 5 bases from J, the junction contained 7 bases not matched to a gene. DNA for the CDR3: TGTGCCAGCAGCTTGAGCGGGGGCGGCGAGACCCAGTACTTC. Translating gives CASSLSGGGETQYF.

The chain joins TRBV5-6 to TRBJ2-2, with D tentatively TRBD1 (5 bases). CDR3 length: 13 amino acids. Trimming shortened V by 4 bases and J by 3 bases, and 7 bases separated the two germline ends. The germline gives CDR1 SGHDT, CDR2 YYEEEE. The CDR3 spells CASSLGDTGELFF. The CDR3 DNA reads TGTGCCAGCAGCCTAGGGGACACCGGGGAGCTGTTTTTT.

This clone is a singleton in its sample. The chain employs TRBV19 and TRBJ1-2; a possible D gene is TRBD1 (6 bases). The germline V gene has CDR1 LNHDA and CDR2 SQIVND (reference sequence). This CDR3 is built from 15 residues. Deletions cut 7 bases from V and 4 bases from J, with 19 bases between. In nucleotides, the CDR3 is TGTGCCAGTAAATCGGGGGGGGCGGAGTCCTATGGCTACACCTTC. Its translation is CASKSGGAESYGYTF. The full variable domain, rest sourced from reference TRBV19 and TRBJ1-2, is DGGITQSPKYLFRKEGQNVTLSCEQNLNHDAMYWYRQDPGQGLRLIYYSQIVNDFQKGDIAEGYSVSREKKESFPLTVTSAQKNPTAFYLCASKSGGAESYGYTFGSGTRLTVV.

The chain couples TRBV4-3 to TRBJ1-1; weak D call: TRBD1 (5 bases). CDR3 size: 16 residues. CDR1 is LGHNA and CDR2 is YSLEER in the germline V gene. Trimming took 0 bases from V and 2 from J, leaving 13 bases between them. For the CDR3, the DNA is TGCGCCAGCAGCCAAGATGCTCAGGGTGCAAACACTGAAGCTTTCTTT. It specifies CASSQDAQGANTEAFF.

The chain is built from TRBV5-1 and TRBJ2-6; tentatively, D is TRBD2 (6 bases). The germline V and J ends were trimmed by 4 bases and 1 base, with 6 bases remaining between them. The germline gives CDR1 SGHRS, CDR2 YFSETQ. CDR3 length: 14 residues. CDR3 sequence: CASSAGSGANVLTF. DNA for the CDR3: TGCGCCAGCAGCGCGGGGTCTGGGGCCAACGTCCTGACTTTC.

The chain recombines TRBV5-1 with TRBJ2-3, with TRBD2 matching over 13 bases. Trimming took 0 bases from V and 4 from J; bases not matched to a gene: 5. The CDR3 spans 17 residues. Germline V gene sequence: CDR1 SGHRS, CDR2 YFSETQ. CDR3 residues: CASSLGTSGGRSDTQYF. CDR3 in DNA: TGCGCCAGCAGCTTGGGGACTAGCGGGGGTCGGTCAGATACGCAGTATTTT.

The V call is TRBV7-6, the J call TRBJ2-6; 9 nucleotides align to TRBD2. The CDR3 is 16 amino acids. Trimming removed 2 bases from V and 4 bases from J; junction bases left unmatched: 3. CDR1 is SGHVS, CDR2 FNYEAQ, per germline. This chain's CDR3 is CASSLSGGPGANVLTF. CDR3 nucleotides: TGTGCCAGCAGCTTAAGCGGGGGGCCCGGGGCCAACGTCCTGACTTTC.

This chain uses TRBV13 with TRBJ2-1, with 10 bases matching TRBD2. Germline CDR1 reads PRHDT; CDR2 reads FYEKMQ (reference sequence). Losses at the gene ends were 2 bases for V and 7 bases for J; bases not matched to a gene: 11. There are 17 residues in the CDR3. CDR3 region: CASSLTPERGGRNEQFF. CDR3 DNA: TGTGCCAGCAGCTTAACCCCTGAGCGGGGGGGCCGTAATGAGCAGTTCTTC.

The chain combines TRBV5-1 with TRBJ1-4; TRBD1 matches at 9 bases. The CDR3 is 15 residues long. V trimming: 6 bases; J trimming: 7 bases; junction bases outside the gene matches: 10. Germline V CDR1 and CDR2: SGHRS, YFSETQ. The CDR3, as DNA: TGCGCCAGCACCGTTGGACAGGGGTTTCGTGAAAAACTGTTTTTT. Translated, it gives CASTVGQGFREKLFF.

V and J are TRBV30 and TRBJ2-2, with TRBD2 identical over 12 bases. The CDR3 is 15 amino acids. Germline V gene data show CDR1 as GTSNPN and CDR2 as SVGIG (reference sequence). Germline trimming cut 3 bases from V and 4 bases from J; bases unmatched to any gene: 3. The CDR3 DNA sequence: TGTGCCTGGAGGCCGGGACTAGCGGGCACCGGGGAGCTGTTTTTT. Its translation is CAWRPGLAGTGELFF.